One and the same sample provided the 18 T cell receptor beta chains below, sequenced in a study of blood T cell repertoires in COVID-19. The repertoire was sequenced with immunoSEQ multiplex PCR; TCRdb's copy has only in-frame clones and lacks some. This sample has about 190,000 clones, with around 88% found just once. Sequenced sample: PBMCs or T cells enriched from blood (not recorded which). The receptors originated from a woman aged 25 to 39 who had recovered from COVID-19.

This chain joins TRBV28 and TRBJ1-2; 10 nucleotides align to TRBD1. The CDR3 extends over 14 amino acids. Losses at the gene ends were 6 bases for V and 8 bases for J; bases not matched to a gene: 9. Germline V CDR1 and CDR2: MDHEN, SYDVKM. The CDR3 DNA reads as TGTGCCAGCAGACTTCTGGGACAGGGGAGCGGCTACACCTTC. It codes for CASRLLGQGSGYTF.

This clone has only one observation. This sequence joins TRBV11-2 and TRBJ1-1; weak D call: TRBD1 (6 bases). The CDR3 consists of 15 residues. Germline CDR1 SGHAT, CDR2 FQNNGV. Trimming stripped 0 bases from V and 4 bases from J, with 12 bases between. CDR3 sequence (DNA): TGTGCCAGCAGCTTAGATCGGGGGGCCCCCACTGAAGCTTTCTTT. Its protein product is CASSLDRGAPTEAFF.

The chain combines TRBV5-5 with TRBJ2-1, with 13 bases identical to TRBD2. The CDR3 is made up of 17 amino acids. The germline V gene has CDR1 SGHKS and CDR2 YYEKEE (reference sequence). Trimming cost V 4 bases and J 3 bases; bases outside gene matches: 7. The CDR3 loop reads CASSQRGLAGSYNEQFF. CDR3 DNA: TGTGCCAGCAGCCAGAGGGGACTAGCGGGGAGCTACAATGAGCAGTTCTTC.

The chain joins TRBV13 to TRBJ1-4; 8 nucleotides line up with TRBD1. This CDR3 is 15 amino acids long. CDR1 PRHDT and CDR2 FYEKMQ come from the germline V gene (reference sequence). V lost 6 bases and J lost 8; bases outside the gene matches: 11. The CDR3 protein is CASSWGTGGGEKLFF. The CDR3 nucleotides are TGTGCCAGCAGTTGGGGGACAGGAGGAGGGGAAAAACTGTTTTTT.

This chain joins TRBV7-2 and TRBJ2-1; 10 bases are shared with TRBD1. After removal of 4 bases from V and 1 base from J, the junction contained 7 bases not matched to a gene. The CDR3 consists of 17 residues. From germline, CDR1 is SGHTA and CDR2 FQGNSA. CDR3 sequence: CASSSPWGQGSYNEQFF. CDR3 DNA sequence: TGTGCCAGCAGCTCACCCTGGGGACAGGGGTCCTACAATGAGCAGTTCTTC.

This clone was picked up one time. This chain links TRBV5-4 with TRBJ2-1; the D is unclear. V was trimmed by 0 bases and J by 0 bases, leaving 7 bases between them. CDR1 SGHNT and CDR2 YYREEE come from the germline V gene (reference sequence). This CDR3 is built from 15 residues. DNA of the CDR3: TGTGCCAGCAGCTTGGACACTACCTCCTACAATGAGCAGTTCTTC. It is translated as CASSLDTTSYNEQFF.

This clone was seen a few times. The chain combines TRBV11-3 with TRBJ2-2; 9 bases map to TRBD1. The germline CDR1 and CDR2 sequences are SGHNT and YENEEA. The CDR3 sequence is 15 residues long. The V and J ends lost 4 bases and 5 bases, in that order; junction bases with no gene match: 5. This CDR3 is CASSSGTGKTGELFF. CDR3 nucleotide sequence: TGTGCCAGCAGCTCCGGGACAGGGAAAACCGGGGAGCTGTTTTTT.

The chain is built from TRBV6-4 and TRBJ1-1, with TRBD1 matching 7 bases. The CDR3 has 15 amino acids. Trimming at V came to 7 bases and at J to 5 bases, leaving 13 bases not matched to a gene. Germline-derived CDR1 and CDR2 are MRHNA and SNTAGT. CDR3 sequence (DNA): TGTGCCAGCACAACACGACAGGGTGTTGAGACTGAAGCTTTCTTT. It translates to CASTTRQGVETEAFF.

The chain couples TRBV3-1 (or the pseudogene TRBV3-2) to TRBJ1-5; D unclear. The CDR3 covers 15 residues. The V gene lost 0 bases and the J gene lost 1 base, with 7 bases spanning the gap. Germline CDR1 reads LGHDT; CDR2 reads YNNKEL (reference sequence). DNA for the CDR3: TGTGCCAGCAGCCAAGATCCCCGGAGCAATCAGCCCCAGCATTTT. This translates into CASSQDPRSNQPQHF.

The V and J genes are TRBV27 and TRBJ2-1; 8 bases match TRBD1. The germline V gene has CDR1 MNHEY and CDR2 SMNVEV (reference sequence). J gave up 4 bases and V 3 bases, and 8 bases lay outside the gene matches. The CDR3 has 16 residues. This CDR3 reads CASSLTPGQDYNEQFF. CDR3 DNA sequence: TGTGCCAGCAGTTTGACCCCGGGACAGGATTACAATGAGCAGTTCTTC.

This chain connects TRBV6-6 to TRBJ1-5, with D perhaps TRBD1 (6 bases). The germline CDR1 and CDR2 sequences are MNHNY and SVGAGI (reference sequence). The CDR3 runs 16 residues. The germline V and J ends were trimmed by 7 bases and 0 bases, with 16 bases remaining between them. CDR3 protein: CASTATGSYSNQPQHF. As DNA, the CDR3 is TGTGCCAGCACCGCTACAGGGTCCTATAGCAATCAGCCCCAGCATTTT.

The chain has TRBV4-2 and TRBJ1-1; D gene unclear. From germline, CDR1 is LGHNA and CDR2 YNFKEQ. CDR3 length equals 13 residues. V was clipped by 1 base and J by 6 bases, with 9 bases between them. The CDR3 nucleotides read TGTGCCAGCAGCCAAGGGTCACTCGCTGAAGCTTTCTTT. Its translation is CASSQGSLAEAFF.

The V gene is TRBV28, the J gene TRBJ1-2; TRBD1 agrees at 7 bases. The CDR3 totals 14 residues. V trimming: 7 bases; J trimming: 5 bases; junction bases outside the gene matches: 10. In germline, CDR1 is MDHEN, CDR2 SYDVKM. This chain's CDR3 is CASIRAGGWYGYTF. The CDR3 DNA sequence: TGTGCCAGCATTAGAGCAGGGGGGTGGTATGGCTACACCTTC.

The CDR3 bases are TGTGCCAGCAGTCCCACTAGCGGGAGGACGGACATTCAGTACTTC. This sequence encodes CASSPTSGRTDIQYF. This chain joins TRBV6-4 and TRBJ2-4; 12 positions match TRBD2. J gave up 8 bases and V 5 bases, and 7 bases lay outside the gene matches. The CDR3 loop spans 15 amino acids. CDR1 is MRHNA and CDR2 is SNTAGT in the germline V gene.

J is TRBJ2-1 and V is TRBV27; 9 bases match TRBD1. J lost 7 bases, V lost 5 bases, and 9 bases had no gene match. There are 15 residues in the CDR3. Germline V gene data show CDR1 as MNHEY and CDR2 as SMNVEV (reference sequence). CDR3 residues: CASSTPGQGGNEQFF. CDR3 DNA sequence: TGTGCCAGCAGTACCCCGGGACAGGGTGGGAATGAGCAGTTCTTC.

The chain couples TRBV12-3 or TRBV12-4 to TRBJ2-5, with D possibly being TRBD2 (6 bases). This CDR3 is 12 amino acids long. V was trimmed by 3 bases and J by 7 bases, leaving 9 bases between them. CDR3 protein: CASSFLGGTQYF. The DNA of the CDR3 is TGTGCCAGCAGTTTTTTGGGGGGGACCCAGTACTTC.

This chain connects TRBV24-1 to TRBJ1-2; D is undetermined. Deletions cut 9 bases from V and 7 bases from J, with 17 bases between. The CDR3 runs to 13 residues. Germline V gene sequence: CDR1 KGHDR, CDR2 SFDVKD. CDR3 in DNA: TGTGCCACCGAACCCCTCGGACTATTTGGCTACACCTTC. It codes for CATEPLGLFGYTF.

The chain couples TRBV7-9 to TRBJ2-1; 8 positions match TRBD2. V lost 2 bases and J lost 8; bases outside the gene matches: 2. Germline-derived CDR1 and CDR2 are SEHNR and FQNEAQ (reference sequence). The CDR3 contains 13 residues. The CDR3 spells CASSLPGGYEQFF. Written as DNA, the CDR3 is TGTGCCAGCAGCTTACCGGGAGGGTATGAGCAGTTCTTC.